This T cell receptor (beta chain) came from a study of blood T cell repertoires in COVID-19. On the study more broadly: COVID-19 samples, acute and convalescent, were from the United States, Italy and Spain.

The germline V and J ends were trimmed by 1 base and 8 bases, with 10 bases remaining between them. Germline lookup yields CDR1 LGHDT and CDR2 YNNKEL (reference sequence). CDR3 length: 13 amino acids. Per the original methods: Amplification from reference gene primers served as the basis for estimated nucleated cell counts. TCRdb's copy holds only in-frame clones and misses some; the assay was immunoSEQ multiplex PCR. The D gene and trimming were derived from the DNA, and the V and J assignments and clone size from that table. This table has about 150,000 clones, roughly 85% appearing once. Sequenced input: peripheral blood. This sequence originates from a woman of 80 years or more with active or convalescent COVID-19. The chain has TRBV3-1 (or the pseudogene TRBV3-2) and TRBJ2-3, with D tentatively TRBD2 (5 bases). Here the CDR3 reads CASSQARAGTQYF. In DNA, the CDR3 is TGTGCCAGCAGCCAAGCGAGGGCCGGTACGCAGTATTTT.